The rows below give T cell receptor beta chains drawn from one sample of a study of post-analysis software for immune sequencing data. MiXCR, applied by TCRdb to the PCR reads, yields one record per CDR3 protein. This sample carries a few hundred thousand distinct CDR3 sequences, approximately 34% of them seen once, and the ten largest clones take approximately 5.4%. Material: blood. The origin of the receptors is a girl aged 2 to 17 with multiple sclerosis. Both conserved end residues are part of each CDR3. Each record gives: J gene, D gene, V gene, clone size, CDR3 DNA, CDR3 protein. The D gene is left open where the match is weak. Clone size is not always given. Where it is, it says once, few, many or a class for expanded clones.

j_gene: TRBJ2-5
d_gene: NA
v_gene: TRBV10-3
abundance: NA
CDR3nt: TGTGCCATCCAGCCTCCTGGCGAAGAGACCCAGTACTTC
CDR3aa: CAIQPPGEETQYF

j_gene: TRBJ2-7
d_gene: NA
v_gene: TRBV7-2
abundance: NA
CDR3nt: TGTGCCAGCAGCCGGGGGGAAGGGGGGACCTACGAGCAGTACTTC
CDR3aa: CASSRGEGGTYEQYF

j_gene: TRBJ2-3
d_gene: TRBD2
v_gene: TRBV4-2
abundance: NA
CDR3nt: TGTGCCAGCAGCCAAGCCCTAGCGGGGGAGGTCACAGATACGCAGTATTTT
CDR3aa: CASSQALAGEVTDTQYF

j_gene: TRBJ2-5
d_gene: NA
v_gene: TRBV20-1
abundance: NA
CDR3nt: TGCAGTGCTAGAGGTCTAGGGCAGCAGACGGGGGAGACCCAGTACTTC
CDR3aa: CSARGLGQQTGETQYF

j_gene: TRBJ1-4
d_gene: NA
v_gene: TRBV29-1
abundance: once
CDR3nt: TGCAGCGTTGCCGATTCACAGGTTGAAAAACTGTTTTTT
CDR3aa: CSVADSQVEKLFF

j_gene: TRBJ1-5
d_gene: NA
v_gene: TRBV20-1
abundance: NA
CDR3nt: TGCAGTGCTAGACAGGGTAGAAACCAGCCCCAGCATTTT
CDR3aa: CSARQGRNQPQHF

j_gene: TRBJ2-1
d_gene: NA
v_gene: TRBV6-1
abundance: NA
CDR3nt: TGTGCCAGCAGTGAGTCCGGGATCAGGGGATGGGAGGAGCAGTTCTTC
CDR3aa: CASSESGIRGWEEQFF

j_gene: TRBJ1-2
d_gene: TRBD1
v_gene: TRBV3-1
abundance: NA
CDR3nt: TGTGCCAGCAGCCCAAACAGGGGAAACTATGGCTACACCTTC
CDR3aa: CASSPNRGNYGYTF

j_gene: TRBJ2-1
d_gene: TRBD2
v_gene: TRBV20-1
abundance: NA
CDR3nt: TGCAGTGCTACTATGACTAGCGGGGGGTCCTACAATGAGCAGTTCTTC
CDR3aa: CSATMTSGGSYNEQFF

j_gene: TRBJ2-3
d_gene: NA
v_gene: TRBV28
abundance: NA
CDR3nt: TGTGCCAGCAGTTCGGGGGATTTAGGCACAGATACGCAGTATTTT
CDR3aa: CASSSGDLGTDTQYF

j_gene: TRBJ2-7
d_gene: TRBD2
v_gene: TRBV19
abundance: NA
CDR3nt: TGTGCCAGTAGGCAGCCCGGACTAGCGGGGGGGCTTAGCTCCTACAATGAGCAGTACTTC
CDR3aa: CASRQPGLAGGLSSYNEQYF

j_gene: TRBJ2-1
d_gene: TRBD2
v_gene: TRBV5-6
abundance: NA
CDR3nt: TGTGCCAGCAGCTTGGGGGGTAGCGGGGGGCAGAGCTCCTACAATGAGCAGTTCTTC
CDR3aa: CASSLGGSGGQSSYNEQFF

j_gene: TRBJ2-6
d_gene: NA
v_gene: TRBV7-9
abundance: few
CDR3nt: TGTGCCAGCAGCTTACTAGCGTCGGCTGGGGCCAACGTCCTGACTTTC
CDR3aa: CASSLLASAGANVLTF

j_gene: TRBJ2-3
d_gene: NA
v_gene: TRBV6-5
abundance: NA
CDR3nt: TGTGCCAGCAGGCAGGGATCAGATACGCTGTATTTT
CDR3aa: CASRQGSDTLYF

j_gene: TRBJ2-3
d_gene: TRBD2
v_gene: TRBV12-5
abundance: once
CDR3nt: TGTGCTAGTGGTTTGGTATTAGCGGGGGACCGGAAACAAGCGCAGTATTTT
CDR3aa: CASGLVLAGDRKQAQYF

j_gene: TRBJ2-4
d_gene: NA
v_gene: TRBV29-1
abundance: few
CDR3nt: TGCAGCGTCGATGTCCAGAACATTCAGTACTTC
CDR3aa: CSVDVQNIQYF

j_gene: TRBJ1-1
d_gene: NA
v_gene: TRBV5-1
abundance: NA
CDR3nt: TGCGCCAGCAGCACCCTACCTCGTTCTGAAGCTTTCTTT
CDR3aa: CASSTLPRSEAFF

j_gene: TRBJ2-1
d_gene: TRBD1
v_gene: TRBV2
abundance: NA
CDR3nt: TGTGCCAGCAGTGAAGGATGGGGCGGGACAGGGAAGAACTACAATGAGCAGTTCTTC
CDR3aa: CASSEGWGGTGKNYNEQFF

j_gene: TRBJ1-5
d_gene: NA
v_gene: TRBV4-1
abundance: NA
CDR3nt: TGCGCCAGCAGCCAACGACCCGATGAGGGCGGTCAGCCCCAGCATTTT
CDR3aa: CASSQRPDEGGQPQHF

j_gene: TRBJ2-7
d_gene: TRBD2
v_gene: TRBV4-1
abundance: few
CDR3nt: TGCGCCAGCAGCCAAGGGTGGACTAGCGGACTTTACGAGCAGTACTTC
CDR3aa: CASSQGWTSGLYEQYF

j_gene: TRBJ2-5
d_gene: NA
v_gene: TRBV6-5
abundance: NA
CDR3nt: TGTGCCAGCAGTTCTGCCGGACCAACGCCCCAAGAGACCCAGTACTTC
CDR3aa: CASSSAGPTPQETQYF

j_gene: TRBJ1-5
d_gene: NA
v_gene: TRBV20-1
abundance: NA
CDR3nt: TGCAGTGCTAGAGATGGAGGGGGGCGCAATCAGCCCCAGCATTTT
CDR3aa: CSARDGGGRNQPQHF

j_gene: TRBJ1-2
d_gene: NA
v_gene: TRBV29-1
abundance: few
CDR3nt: TGCAGCGTTGTCGAAAATAGTGGCTACACCTTC
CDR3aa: CSVVENSGYTF

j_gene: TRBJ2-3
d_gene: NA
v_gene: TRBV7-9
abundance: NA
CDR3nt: TGTGCCAGCAGCTTAATAGCGACAAGCACAGATACGCAGTATTTT
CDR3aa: CASSLIATSTDTQYF

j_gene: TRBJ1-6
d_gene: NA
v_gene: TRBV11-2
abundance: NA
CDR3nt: TGTGCCAGCAGGGGCACCAATTCACCCCTCCACTTT
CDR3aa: CASRGTNSPLHF

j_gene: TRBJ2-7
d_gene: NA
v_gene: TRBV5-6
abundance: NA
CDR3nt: TGTGCCAGCAGCTTGTTCGCGAACGGACTGGGACAATCCTACGAGCAGTACTTC
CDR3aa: CASSLFANGLGQSYEQYF

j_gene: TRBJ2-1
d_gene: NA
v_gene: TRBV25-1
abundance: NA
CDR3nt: TGTGCCAGCAGTGAGAAATGGGTTAATGAGCAGTTCTTC
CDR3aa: CASSEKWVNEQFF

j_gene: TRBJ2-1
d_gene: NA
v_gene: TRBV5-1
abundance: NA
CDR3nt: TGCGCCAGCAGGATAGCGGCTCACAATGAGCAGTTCTTC
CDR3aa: CASRIAAHNEQFF

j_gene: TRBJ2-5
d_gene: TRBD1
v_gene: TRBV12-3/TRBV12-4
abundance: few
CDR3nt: TGTGCCAGCAGTTCCCCCAGGGACAGGGTAGAGACCCAGTACTTC
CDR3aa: CASSSPRDRVETQYF

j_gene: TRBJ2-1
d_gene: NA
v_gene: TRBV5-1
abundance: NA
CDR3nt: TGCGCCAGCAGCTGGACAGCCATAGACTCCTACAATGAGCAGTTCTTC
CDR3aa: CASSWTAIDSYNEQFF

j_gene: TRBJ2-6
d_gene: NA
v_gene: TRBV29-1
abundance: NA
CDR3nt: TGCAGCGTTGGGCAGGAGGGGGGGGCCAACGTCCTGACTTTC
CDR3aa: CSVGQEGGANVLTF

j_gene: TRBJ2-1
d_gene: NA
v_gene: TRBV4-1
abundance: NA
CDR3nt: TGCGCCAGCAGCCCCCCCGGGGGTGGGGGTATCTACAATGAGCAGTTCTTC
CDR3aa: CASSPPGGGGIYNEQFF

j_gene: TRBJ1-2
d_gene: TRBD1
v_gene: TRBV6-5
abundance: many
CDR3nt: TGTGCCAGCACCAGGGGGGCCCTCTATGGCTACACCTTC
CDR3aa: CASTRGALYGYTF

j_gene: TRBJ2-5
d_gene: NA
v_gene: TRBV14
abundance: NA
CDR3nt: TGTGCCAGCAGCCAAGGCACTGGACGGGGGACCCAGTACTTC
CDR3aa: CASSQGTGRGTQYF

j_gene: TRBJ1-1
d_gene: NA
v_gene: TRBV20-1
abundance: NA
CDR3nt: TGCAGTGCTAGAGATTTAGTCGGTGGTAGGGAGGATAGGACTGAAGCTTTCTTT
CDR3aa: CSARDLVGGREDRTEAFF

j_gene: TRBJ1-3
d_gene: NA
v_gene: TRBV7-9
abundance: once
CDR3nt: TGTGCCAGCAGTCTACAAGAAGAAAGAAACACCATATATTTT
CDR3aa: CASSLQEERNTIYF

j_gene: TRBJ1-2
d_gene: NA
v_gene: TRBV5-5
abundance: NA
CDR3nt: TGTGCCAGCAGCTCGGTTTCGGACTATGGCTACACCTTC
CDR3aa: CASSSVSDYGYTF

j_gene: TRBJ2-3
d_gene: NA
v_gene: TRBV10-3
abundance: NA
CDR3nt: TGTGCCATCAGTCAGCAGGGTGACACAGATACGCAGTATTTT
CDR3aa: CAISQQGDTDTQYF

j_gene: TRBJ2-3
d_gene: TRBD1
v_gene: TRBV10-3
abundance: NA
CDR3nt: TGTGCCATCAGGACAGGGCTTCCCACAGATACGCAGTATTTT
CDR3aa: CAIRTGLPTDTQYF

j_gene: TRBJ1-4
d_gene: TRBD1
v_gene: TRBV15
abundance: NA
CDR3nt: TGTGCCACCAGCAGGCCAGGGGGCGGAGAAAAACTGTTTTTT
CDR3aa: CATSRPGGGEKLFF

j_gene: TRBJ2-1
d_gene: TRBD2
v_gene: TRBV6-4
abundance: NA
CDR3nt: TGTGCCAGCAGTGAGGCCCCGACTAGCGGGGGGAAACTATACAATGAGCAGTTCTTC
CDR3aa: CASSEAPTSGGKLYNEQFF

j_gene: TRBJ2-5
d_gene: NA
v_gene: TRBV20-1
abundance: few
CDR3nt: TGCAGTGCTAGAGGAGGGGGCCAAGAGACCCAGTACTTC
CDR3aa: CSARGGGQETQYF

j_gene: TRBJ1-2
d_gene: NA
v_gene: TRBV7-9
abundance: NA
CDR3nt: TGTACCAGCAGCTTAGGGGTCGTTCGGAGCAGGGCGAATGGCTACACCTTC
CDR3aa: CTSSLGVVRSRANGYTF

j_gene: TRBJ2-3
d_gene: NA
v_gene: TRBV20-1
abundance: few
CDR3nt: TGCAGTGCTGACCTGGGGAGCACAGATACGCAGTATTTT
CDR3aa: CSADLGSTDTQYF

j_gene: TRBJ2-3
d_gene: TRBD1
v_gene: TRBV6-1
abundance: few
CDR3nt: TGTGCCAGCAGGAAGACCGGGACAGGGGGCTCAGATACGCAGTATTTT
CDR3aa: CASRKTGTGGSDTQYF

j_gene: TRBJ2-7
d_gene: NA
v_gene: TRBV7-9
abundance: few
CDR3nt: TGTGCCAGCAGCTTAGAGCGGAGTCGCTCCTACGAGCAGTACTTC
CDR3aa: CASSLERSRSYEQYF

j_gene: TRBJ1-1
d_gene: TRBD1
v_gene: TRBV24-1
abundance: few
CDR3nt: TGTGCCACTTTCGGAACGGAAGGGGACAGCAGGAGCACTGAAGCTTTCTTT
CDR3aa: CATFGTEGDSRSTEAFF

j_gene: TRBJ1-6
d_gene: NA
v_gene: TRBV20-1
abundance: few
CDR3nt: TGCAGTGCTCCCGGGGGAACCTATAATTCACCCCTCCACTTT
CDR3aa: CSAPGGTYNSPLHF

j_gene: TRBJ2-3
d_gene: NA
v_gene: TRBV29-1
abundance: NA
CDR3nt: TGCAGCGTTGAAGAGTATAAGACAGATACGCAGTATTTT
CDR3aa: CSVEEYKTDTQYF

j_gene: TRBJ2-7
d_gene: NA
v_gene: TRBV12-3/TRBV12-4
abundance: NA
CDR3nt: TGTGCCAGCAACCGAGGAGTGACAACCTTCGAGCAGTACTTC
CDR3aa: CASNRGVTTFEQYF

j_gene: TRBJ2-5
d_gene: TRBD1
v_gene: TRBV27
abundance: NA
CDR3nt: TGTGCCAGCAAAATCGACAGGGGTGAGACCCAGTACTTC
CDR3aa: CASKIDRGETQYF

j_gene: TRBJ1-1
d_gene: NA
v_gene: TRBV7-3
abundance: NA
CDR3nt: TGTGCCAGCAGCTTATTGATGGGGGAGAGAACTGAAGCTTTCTTT
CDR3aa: CASSLLMGERTEAFF

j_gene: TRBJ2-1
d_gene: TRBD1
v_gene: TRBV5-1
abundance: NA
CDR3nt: TGCGCCAGCAGCTTAAGAGACAGGGCCAATGAGCAGTTCTTC
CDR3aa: CASSLRDRANEQFF

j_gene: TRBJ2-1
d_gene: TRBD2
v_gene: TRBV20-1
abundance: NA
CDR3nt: TGCAGTGCTGATAGCGGGGGTTACTACAATGAGCAGTTCTTC
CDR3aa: CSADSGGYYNEQFF

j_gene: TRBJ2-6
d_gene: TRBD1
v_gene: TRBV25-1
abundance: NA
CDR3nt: TGTGCCAGCAGTTCCCGGACAGGGGGAGCTGGGGCCAACGCCCTGACTTTC
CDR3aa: CASSSRTGGAGANALTF

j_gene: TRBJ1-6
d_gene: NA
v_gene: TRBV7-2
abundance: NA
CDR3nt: TGTGCCAGCAGCTCCTCAGAGAACTCACCCCTCCACTTT
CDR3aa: CASSSSENSPLHF

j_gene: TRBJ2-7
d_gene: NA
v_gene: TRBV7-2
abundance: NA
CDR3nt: TGTGCCAGCAGCTTTCAGGGGCTCAGCTCCTACGAGCAGTACTTC
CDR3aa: CASSFQGLSSYEQYF